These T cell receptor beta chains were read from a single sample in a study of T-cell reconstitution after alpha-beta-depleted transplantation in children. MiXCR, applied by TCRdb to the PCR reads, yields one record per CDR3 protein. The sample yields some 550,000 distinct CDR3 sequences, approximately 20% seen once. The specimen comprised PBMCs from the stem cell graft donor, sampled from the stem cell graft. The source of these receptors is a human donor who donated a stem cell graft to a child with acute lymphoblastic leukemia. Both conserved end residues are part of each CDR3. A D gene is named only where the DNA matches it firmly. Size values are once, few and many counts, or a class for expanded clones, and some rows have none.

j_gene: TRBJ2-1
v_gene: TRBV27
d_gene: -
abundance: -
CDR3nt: TGTGCCAGCAGTTTCGTCAGCGGGCCCTACAATGAGCAGTTCTTC
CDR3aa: CASSFVSGPYNEQFF

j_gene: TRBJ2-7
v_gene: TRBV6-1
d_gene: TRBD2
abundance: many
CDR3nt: TGTGCCAGCAGTATTAGCGGGAGAGGGACCTACGAGCAGTACTTC
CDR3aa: CASSISGRGTYEQYF

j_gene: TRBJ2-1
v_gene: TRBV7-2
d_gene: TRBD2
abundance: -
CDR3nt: TGTGCCAGCAGCTCCTGGGGTAGCGGGAGGGCGATTGAGCAGTTCTTC
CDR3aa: CASSSWGSGRAIEQFF

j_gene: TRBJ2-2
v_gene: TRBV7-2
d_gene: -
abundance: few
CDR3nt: TGTGCCAGCAGCTCCAAGGGGCAGCAAATCACCGGGGAGCTGTTTTTT
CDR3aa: CASSSKGQQITGELFF

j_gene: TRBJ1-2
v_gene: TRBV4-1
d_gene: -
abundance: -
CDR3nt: TGCGCCAGCAGCCAAGAAGAGGCCCGAAGAAATGGCTACACCTTC
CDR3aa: CASSQEEARRNGYTF

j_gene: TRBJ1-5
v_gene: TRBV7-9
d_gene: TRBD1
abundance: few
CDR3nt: TGTGCCAGCAGCCCTGGACAGGGGGCCGATAGCAATCAGCCCCAGCATTTT
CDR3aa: CASSPGQGADSNQPQHF

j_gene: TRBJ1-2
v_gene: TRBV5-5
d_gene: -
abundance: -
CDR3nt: TGTGCCAGCAGCTTGGACAGGGTTCCTAACTATGGCTACACCTTC
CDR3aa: CASSLDRVPNYGYTF

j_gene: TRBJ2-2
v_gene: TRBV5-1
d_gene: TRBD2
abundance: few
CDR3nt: TGCGCCAGCACCCCTCCTAGCGGGAGTGCCGGGGAGCTGTTTTTT
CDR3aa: CASTPPSGSAGELFF

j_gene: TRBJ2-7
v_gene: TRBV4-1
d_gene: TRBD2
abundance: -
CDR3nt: TGCGCCAGCAGCCGTAGGACTAGCGGGAACTACGAGCAGTACTTC
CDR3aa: CASSRRTSGNYEQYF

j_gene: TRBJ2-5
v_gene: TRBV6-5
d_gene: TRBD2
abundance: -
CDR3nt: TGTGCCAGCAGTTACGAATCGGGACTAGCGGGCAAGGAGACCCAGTACTTC
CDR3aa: CASSYESGLAGKETQYF

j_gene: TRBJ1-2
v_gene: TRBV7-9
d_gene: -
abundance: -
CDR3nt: TGTGCCAGCAGCTTAGTATCTGGGTATCAAGGCTACACCTTC
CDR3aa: CASSLVSGYQGYTF

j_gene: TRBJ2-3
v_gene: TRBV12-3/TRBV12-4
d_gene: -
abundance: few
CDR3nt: TGTGCCAGCAGACCTCCGGGACCGACAGATACGCAGTATTTT
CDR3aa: CASRPPGPTDTQYF

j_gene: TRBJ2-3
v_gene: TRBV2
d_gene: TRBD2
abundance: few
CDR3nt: TGTGCCAGCAGTGAAGGGGAGGCGGGAGAGTCAGATACGCAGTATTTT
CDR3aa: CASSEGEAGESDTQYF

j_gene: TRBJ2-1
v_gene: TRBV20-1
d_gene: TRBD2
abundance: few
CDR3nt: TGCAGAGCGGGAGGGCCGTGGCAGTTCTTC
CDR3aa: CRAGGPWQFF